This T cell receptor beta chain was profiled in a study of control samples from healthy donors and cancer patients. V lost 0 bases to trimming and J lost 5 bases, with 16 bases between them. CDR1 LNHNV and CDR2 YYDKDF come from the germline V gene (reference sequence). The CDR3 runs 17 residues. The data were produced by immunoSEQ multiplex PCR, yet TCRdb's version contains in-frame clones alone and is incomplete. This sample contains under 200,000 clones. This receptor was taken from a woman in her 30s in good health. Sequencing used blood. The J gene is TRBJ2-2, the V gene TRBV15, with D tentatively TRBD2 (8 bases). This CDR3 is CATSRDPGGGRTGELFF. The CDR3 nucleotides read TGTGCCACCAGCAGAGATCCGGGAGGGGGCAGGACCGGGGAGCTGTTTTTT.